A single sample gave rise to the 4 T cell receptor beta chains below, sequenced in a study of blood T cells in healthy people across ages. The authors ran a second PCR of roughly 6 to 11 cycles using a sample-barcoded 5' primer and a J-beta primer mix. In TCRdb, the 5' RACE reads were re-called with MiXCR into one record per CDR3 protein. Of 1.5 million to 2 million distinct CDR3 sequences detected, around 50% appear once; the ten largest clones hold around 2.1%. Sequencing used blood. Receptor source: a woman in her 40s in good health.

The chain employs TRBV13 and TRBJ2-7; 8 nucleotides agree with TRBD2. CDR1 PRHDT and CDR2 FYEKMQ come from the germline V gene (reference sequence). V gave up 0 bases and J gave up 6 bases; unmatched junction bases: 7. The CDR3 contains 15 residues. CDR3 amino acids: CASSLGSGGPFEQYF. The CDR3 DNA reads TGTGCCAGCAGCTTAGGGTCGGGGGGGCCGTTCGAGCAGTACTTC.

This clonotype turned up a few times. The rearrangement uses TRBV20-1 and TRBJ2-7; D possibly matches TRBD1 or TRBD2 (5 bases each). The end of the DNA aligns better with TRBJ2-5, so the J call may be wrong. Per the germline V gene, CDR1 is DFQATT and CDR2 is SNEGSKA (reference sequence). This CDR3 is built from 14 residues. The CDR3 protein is CSAPQFGGAETQYF. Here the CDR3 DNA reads TGCAGTGCGCCCCAGTTTGGGGGAGCGGAGACCCAGTACTTC.

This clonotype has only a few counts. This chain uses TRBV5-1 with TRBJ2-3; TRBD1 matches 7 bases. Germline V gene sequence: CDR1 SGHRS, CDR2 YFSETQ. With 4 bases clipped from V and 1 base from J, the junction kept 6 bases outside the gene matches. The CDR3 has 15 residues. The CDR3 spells CASSETGHRTDTQYF. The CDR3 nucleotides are TGCGCCAGCAGCGAGACAGGGCACCGCACAGATACGCAGTATTTT.

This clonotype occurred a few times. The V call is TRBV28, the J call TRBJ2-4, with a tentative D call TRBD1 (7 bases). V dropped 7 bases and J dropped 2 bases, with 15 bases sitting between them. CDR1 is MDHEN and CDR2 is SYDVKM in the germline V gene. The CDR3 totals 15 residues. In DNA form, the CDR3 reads TGTGCCAGCACGAACAGGGGAGGAACCAAAAACATTCAGTACTTC. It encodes CASTNRGGTKNIQYF. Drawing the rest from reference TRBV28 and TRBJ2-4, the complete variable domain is DVKVTQSSRYLVKRTGEKVFLECVQDMDHENMFWYRQDPGLGLRLIYFSYDVKMKEKGDIPEGYSVSREKKERFSLILESASTNQTSMYLCASTNRGGTKNIQYFGAGTRLSVL.